These 18 T cell receptor beta chains came from one sample sequenced in a study of blood T cell repertoires in COVID-19. The repertoire was sequenced with immunoSEQ multiplex PCR; TCRdb's copy has only in-frame clones and lacks some. The sample carries fewer than 130,000 clones, roughly 79% recorded once. Sequenced input: peripheral blood. The source of these receptors is a woman over 75 with active or convalescent COVID-19.

The CDR3 sequence: CASSLARTGSLDEQFF. CDR3 nucleotides: TGCGCCAGCAGCTTGGCCCGGACAGGGAGCTTGGATGAGCAGTTCTTC. The chain uses TRBV5-1 and TRBJ2-1; 8 bases agree with TRBD1. The ends lost 0 bases at V and 8 bases at J; junction bases unmatched: 10. Looked up from germline, CDR1 is SGHRS and CDR2 is YFSETQ. There are 16 residues in the CDR3.

This clone was seen only once. The chain carries TRBV10-2 and TRBJ1-2; D gene ambiguous. CDR1 WSHSY and CDR2 SAAADI come from the germline V gene. This CDR3 comprises 12 residues. V shed 5 bases and J shed 8 bases, with 12 bases lying between them. The CDR3 nucleotides read TGCGCCAGCAGTCTGGGAGCAGAGGGCTACACCTTC. Translating it yields CASSLGAEGYTF.

The chain combines TRBV29-1 with TRBJ2-1; tentative D call: TRBD1 (6 bases). The CDR3 covers 15 residues. Between the trimmed V and J ends, which lost 4 bases and 4 bases, there was a span of 17 bases. Per the germline V gene, CDR1 is SQVTM and CDR2 is ANQGSEA. CDR3 residues: CSVVLPGTTYNEQFF. The CDR3, as DNA: TGCAGCGTTGTCCTGCCCGGGACAACATACAATGAGCAGTTCTTC.

CDR3 DNA: TGTGCCAGCAGTTCTGACAGGGCGGCTAATGAAAAACTGTTTTTT. It encodes CASSSDRAANEKLFF. The genes are TRBV6-2 or TRBV6-3 and TRBJ1-4; 7 nucleotides match TRBD1. V dropped 4 bases and J dropped 3; count of bases not matched to a gene: 5. Germline V gives CDR1 MNHEY, CDR2 SVGEGT. The CDR3 loop spans 15 amino acids.

The J gene is TRBJ2-7, the V gene TRBV6-6; D is perhaps TRBD1 (6 bases). V shed 5 bases and J shed 0 bases, with 20 bases lying between them. The CDR3 spans 17 residues. Germline values: CDR1 MNHNY, CDR2 SVGAGI (reference sequence). CDR3 loop: CASSLALTDRISYEQYF. In DNA form, the CDR3 reads TGTGCCAGCAGTCTAGCCCTTACAGACAGGATCTCCTACGAGCAGTACTTC.

The chain links TRBV30 to TRBJ2-2; the match to TRBD1 covers 9 bases. The CDR3 is 15 amino acids. Germline V gene data show CDR1 as GTSNPN and CDR2 as SVGIG (reference sequence). V gave up 6 bases and J gave up 6 bases; unmatched junction bases: 11. DNA for the CDR3: TGTGCCTGCACCCCTCGGGACAGGGTGGCCGGGGAGCTGTTTTTT. Translation: CACTPRDRVAGELFF.

This clone was counted once. V and J are TRBV5-4 and TRBJ2-1; 8 bases align to TRBD1. This CDR3 is 15 amino acids long. The germline CDR1 and CDR2 sequences are SGHNT and YYREEE (reference sequence). V gave up 0 bases and J gave up 3 bases; unmatched junction bases: 2. CDR3 region: CASSLGGQDYNEQFF. Here the CDR3 DNA reads TGTGCCAGCAGCTTGGGGGGACAGGACTACAATGAGCAGTTCTTC.

J is TRBJ1-2 and V is TRBV19; TRBD1 agrees at 8 bases. The CDR3 covers 15 residues. Germline trimming cut 1 base from V and 3 bases from J; bases unmatched to any gene: 4. The germline V gene has CDR1 LNHDA and CDR2 SQIVND (reference sequence). The CDR3 DNA reads as TGTGCCAGTAGTATAGCAGGGGGCGCGGACTATGGCTACACCTTC. Translating it yields CASSIAGGADYGYTF.

In its sample, this clone was seen once. The V gene is TRBV5-5, the J gene TRBJ1-4, with unresolved D. CDR3 size: 13 residues. Looked up from germline, CDR1 is SGHKS and CDR2 is YYEKEE (reference sequence). The V gene lost 3 bases and the J gene lost 8 bases, with 11 bases spanning the gap. The CDR3 DNA is TGTGCCAGCAGCTCCGACGGGGAGGAAAAACTGTTTTTT. Amino acid sequence: CASSSDGEEKLFF.

The chain uses TRBV28 and TRBJ1-2; perhaps TRBD1 as D (6 bases). Trimming pared 3 bases from V and 7 bases from J, leaving 21 bases between. Per germline, CDR1 MDHEN and CDR2 SYDVKM. The CDR3 covers 16 residues. The CDR3 DNA follows: TGTGCCAGCAGTTTGTTGAACGGGGGGCGCCGAGGTGGCTACACCTTC. Residues: CASSLLNGGRRGGYTF.

This clone was picked up a small number of times. The chain employs TRBV30 and TRBJ1-3; D gene unclear. The germline CDR1 and CDR2 sequences are GTSNPN and SVGIG (reference sequence). The CDR3 is made up of 13 amino acids. V dropped 4 bases and J dropped 4 bases, with 11 bases sitting between them. Here the CDR3 reads CAWISRWGNTIYF. The CDR3, as DNA: TGTGCCTGGATCTCTCGGTGGGGAAACACCATATATTTT. Drawing the rest from reference TRBV30 and TRBJ1-3, the complete variable domain is SQTIHQWPATLVQPVGSPLSLECTVEGTSNPNLYWYRQAAGRGLQLLFYSVGIGQISSEVPQNLSASRPQDRQFILSSKKLLLSDSGFYLCAWISRWGNTIYFGEGSWLTVV.

The rearrangement links TRBV6-6 to TRBJ2-5; 8 bases line up with TRBD2. The V segment lost 6 bases and the J segment 3 bases; nucleotides outside the gene matches: 12. This CDR3 contains 16 residues. Germline V lookup: CDR1 MNHNY, CDR2 SVGAGI (reference sequence). The CDR3 protein is CASSNYKTSAKETQYF. DNA of the CDR3: TGTGCCAGCAGCAACTATAAGACTAGCGCGAAAGAGACCCAGTACTTC.

The table lists this clone with a few counts. The V gene is TRBV6-1, the J gene TRBJ2-6; TRBD1 matches at 9 bases. Germline values: CDR1 MNHNS, CDR2 SASEGT. The CDR3 totals 17 residues. Germline trimming cut 4 bases from V and 3 bases from J; bases unmatched to any gene: 7. CDR3 DNA sequence: TGTGCCAGCAGTGGTAGGACAGGGGATAGTGGGGCCAACGTCCTGACTTTC. Translated: CASSGRTGDSGANVLTF.

The gene calls are TRBV7-8 and TRBJ1-3; TRBD1 agrees at 7 bases. Unmatched junction bases numbered 8, after V lost 5 bases and J lost 1 base. The CDR3 contains 16 residues. Per the germline V gene, CDR1 is SGHVS and CDR2 is FQNEAQ. The CDR3 DNA reads as TGTGCCAGCAGCCCCGTGGCGGGACAGTCTGGAAACACCATATATTTT. This encodes CASSPVAGQSGNTIYF.

The CDR3 reads CASSLSPGQGAIGYTF. As DNA, the CDR3 is TGTGCCAGCAGTTTATCACCGGGACAGGGGGCGATTGGCTACACCTTC. This chain links TRBV27 with TRBJ1-2; 12 bases match TRBD1. The CDR3 extends over 16 amino acids. V shed 0 bases and J 7 bases; nucleotides not matched to a gene: 6. Germline assignment: CDR1 MNHEY and CDR2 SMNVEV (reference sequence).

The genes are TRBV7-9 and TRBJ1-4; the D is unclear. The CDR3 has 15 residues. Germline V gene data show CDR1 as SEHNR and CDR2 as FQNEAQ (reference sequence). Deletions cut 4 bases from V and 3 bases from J, with 12 bases between. The CDR3 reads CASSSQGRPNEKLFF. CDR3 nucleotide sequence: TGTGCCAGCAGCTCCCAAGGGAGGCCTAATGAAAAACTGTTTTTT.

The chain carries TRBV19 and TRBJ1-3; D ambiguous. CDR1 is LNHDA and CDR2 is SQIVND in the germline V gene (reference sequence). This CDR3 comprises 14 residues. Trimming left V 9 bases short and J 0 bases short, with 12 bases between. The CDR3 reads CASRGRASGNTIYF. CDR3 DNA sequence: TGTGCCAGCCGGGGTAGAGCCTCTGGAAACACCATATATTTT.

The chain combines TRBV18 with TRBJ2-3; 8 nucleotides match TRBD1. V gave up 3 bases and J gave up 0 bases; unmatched junction bases: 2. Germline V gene sequence: CDR1 KGHSH, CDR2 LQKENI. The CDR3 is made up of 15 amino acids. This CDR3 reads CASSPGQESTDTQYF. CDR3 in DNA: TGTGCCAGCTCACCGGGACAGGAGAGCACAGATACGCAGTATTTT.